What follows describes a single TCR beta chain. The clone's antigen remains unknown. A much bigger clone sits one base away, suggesting this may be a read error. The library was generated by PCR. The listed sequencing device is Illumina HiSeq 4000. High-throughput sequencing was used to profile the CDR3 region of the TCR beta-chain in every patient. As for the authors' bioinformatics: Drawing on CDR3 differences between clinicopathological groups, the researchers built a classifier meant to tell apart patients with distant-metastatic papillary thyroid cancer. The Shannon index was used to measure repertoire diversity, and the Morisita-Horn index was used to measure how similar tumor and blood repertoires were. TCRdb trimmed public reads at Q25 via fastp, called clones via MiXCR and kept in-frame beta chains. Clone size and V and J calls follow TCRdb, not the original study. The sample table contains about 39,000 clones; only one count was recorded for under 20% of them. The leading ten clones occupy around 15% of the sample.

No patient had received any treatment before thyroid surgery. The study retrospectively analysed patient clinical samples collected from 2012 to 2018 using T-cell receptor beta sequencing. The data were taken from a study of metastatic and nonmetastatic thyroid tumors (dated by TCRdb to 2018 to 2020). Background for the entire study: The researchers compared repertoires between peripheral blood samples and tumor or nodule tissue samples from patients with malignant or benign thyroid disease. Study-level results and caveats: TCR beta diversity was reported as significantly higher in malignant tumors than in benign nodules, in both blood and tumor samples.

In the germline V gene, CDR1 corresponds to SGHAT and CDR2 to FQNNGV. The CDR3 has 18 amino acids, counting the end cysteine and phenylalanine. Only CDR3 DNA remains: 54 bases, in frame from the first base. Sequencing was done on a sample of tumor tissue. This TCR came from a female donor with papillary thyroid cancer or a benign thyroid nodule (not recorded which). Some clones in this sample may be carry-over from other donors' samples. The V and J segments used are TRBV11-2 and TRBJ1-4; the D gene is not confidently resolved. The sequenced DNA is TGTGCCAACAGCTTAGATACCAGCGACGCCGCGGCTAATGAAAAACTGTTTTTT. It is translated as CANSLDTSDAAANEKLFF.